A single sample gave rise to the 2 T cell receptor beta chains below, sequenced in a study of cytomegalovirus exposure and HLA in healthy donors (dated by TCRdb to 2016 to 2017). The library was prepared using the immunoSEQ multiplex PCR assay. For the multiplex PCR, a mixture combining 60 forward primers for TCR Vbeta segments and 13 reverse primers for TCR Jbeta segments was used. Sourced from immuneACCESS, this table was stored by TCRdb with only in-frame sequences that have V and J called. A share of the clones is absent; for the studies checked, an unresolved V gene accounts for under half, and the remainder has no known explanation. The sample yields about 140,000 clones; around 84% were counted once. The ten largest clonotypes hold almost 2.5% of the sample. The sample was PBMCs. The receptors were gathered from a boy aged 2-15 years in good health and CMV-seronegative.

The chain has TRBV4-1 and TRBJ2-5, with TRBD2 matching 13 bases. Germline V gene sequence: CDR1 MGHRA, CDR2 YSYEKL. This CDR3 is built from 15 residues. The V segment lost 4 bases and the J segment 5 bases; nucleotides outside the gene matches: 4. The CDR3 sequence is CASSLGLAGAETQYF. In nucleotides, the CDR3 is TGCGCCAGCAGCCTAGGACTAGCGGGGGCGGAGACCCAGTACTTC.

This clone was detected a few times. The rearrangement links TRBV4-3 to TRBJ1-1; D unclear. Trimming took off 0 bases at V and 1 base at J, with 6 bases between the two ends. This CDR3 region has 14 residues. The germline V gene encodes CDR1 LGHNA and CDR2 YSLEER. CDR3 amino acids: CASSQDRRNTEAFF. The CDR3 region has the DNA TGCGCCAGCAGCCAAGACAGGCGGAACACTGAAGCTTTCTTT.